This T cell receptor (beta chain) derives from a study of Tregs in tolerant kidney transplant recipients. Recipients received nonmyeloablative bone marrow transplants from related graft donors, with transient mixed chimerism. Unstimulated Tregs (CD4+CD25+CD127-) and CD4+CD25- non-Tregs were sorted from PBMCs. Per germline, CDR1 SNHLY and CDR2 FYNNEI. The CDR3 runs 15 residues. The trim removed 6 bases at V and 1 base at J, leaving 7 bases unmatched. Repertoires were generated with immunoSEQ multiplex PCR, while TCRdb's copy carries only in-frame clones and drops some. The repertoire table contains approximately 11,000 clones. As to this clone: The read comes to an end 3 residues before the CDR3 does, leaving the germline J gene to fill in the end.

The specimen was CD8+ T cells from blood (PBMCs), collected 24 months after the transplant. J is TRBJ1-2 and V is TRBV2, with 8 bases identical to TRBD1. This TCR was sampled from a human patient who received a combined kidney and bone marrow transplant. Part of the T cell pool may stem from the graft donor. CDR3 sequence reads: CASSEMTGVNYGYTF. CDR3 DNA, as far as it was read: TGTGCCAGCAGCGAGATGACAGGGGTTAACTATGGC.